These 12 T cell receptor gamma chains share one sample of origin, sequenced in a study of Vδ1+ human thymocytes. These receptors have no identified antigens. RNA was extracted from the cells and then reverse transcribed. Multiplex PCR used pooled V-gene forward primers and a constant-region reverse primer to amplify CDR3s. TCRdb repeated clone calling on the multiplex PCR reads with CATT. The profile shows approximately 8,700 gamma-chain clones, roughly three fifths of them singletons. The study's findings and limits: Thymic TRG and TRD repertoires appeared highly polyclonal.

Sequences were obtained from Vdelta1+ gamma-delta thymocytes from the thymus. Subset reported: FACS-sorted CD3+ TCRalphabeta- TCRVdelta1+ TCRVdelta2- thymocytes. Receptors were obtained from a girl under three years old who had congenital heart surgery.

This clone was seen only a few times. The J gene is TRGJ1 or TRGJ2; the V gene was not called. The CDR3 is 12 amino acids. Here the CDR3 DNA reads TGTGCCACCTGGGACCGCCGTTTCGAGAAACTCTTT. It specifies CATWDRRFEKLF.

This clone appeared a few times. The gene calls are TRGV8 and TRGJ1 or TRGJ2. There are 13 residues in the CDR3. J lost 7 bases, V lost 0 bases, and 6 bases had no gene match. In germline, CDR1 is VENAVY, CDR2 YDSYNSRV. CDR3: CATWDRLGYKKLF. CDR3 DNA sequence: TGTGCCACCTGGGATAGGCTTGGCTATAAGAAACTCTTT.

The chain recombines TRGV9 with TRGJP2. The length of the CDR3 is 19 residues. CDR1 is GITISATS, CDR2 ISYDGTV, per germline (reference sequence). With V trimmed by 0 bases and J by 0 bases, 13 bases remained unmatched. CDR3: CALWEVLRTPHSSDWIKTF. The CDR3, as DNA: TGTGCCTTGTGGGAGGTGTTAAGGACCCCGCATAGTAGTGATTGGATCAAGACGTTT.

This clone has only a few counts. This sample also contains other DNA sequences that code for the same CDR3. The rearrangement links TRGV8 to TRGJ1 or TRGJ2. The CDR3 has 12 residues. V lost 3 bases and J lost 3; bases outside the gene matches: 2. Germline loops: CDR1 VENAVY, CDR2 YDSYNSRV. The CDR3 DNA is TGTGCCACCTGGGATCGTTATTATAAGAAACTCTTT. Translation: CATWDRYYKKLF.

The chain uses TRGV4 and TRGJ1 or TRGJ2. Here the J gene came from matching the DNA to germline, since TCRdb omits it. In germline, CDR1 is EGSTGY, CDR2 YDSYTSSV. J lost 7 bases, V lost 4 bases, and 10 bases had no gene match. The CDR3 is made up of 13 amino acids. CDR3 loop: CATWDGRQYKKLF. DNA for the CDR3: TGTGCCACCTGGGACGGGCGGCAGTATAAGAAACTCTTT.

In this sample, this clone turned up once. Other DNA sequences in this sample translate to the same CDR3. The rearrangement joins TRGV4 to TRGJ1 or TRGJ2. TCRdb records no J gene; here it was assigned by comparing the DNA to germline. Germline V gene data show CDR1 as EGSTGY and CDR2 as YDSYTSSV. CDR3 length equals 14 residues. V gave up 0 bases and J gave up 2 bases; unmatched junction bases: 4. The CDR3 coding sequence is TGTGCCACCTGGGATGGGCCCTATTATTATAAGAAACTCTTT. It translates to CATWDGPYYYKKLF.

The chain employs TRGV3 and TRGJ1 or TRGJ2. The J gene is not listed in TCRdb, so it was assigned here from a DNA match to germline. Germline V gene data show CDR1 as VTNTFY and CDR2 as YDVSTARD (reference sequence). The CDR3 is 13 residues long. Losses at the gene ends were 0 bases for V and 6 bases for J; bases not matched to a gene: 5. Here the CDR3 DNA reads TGTGCCACCTGGGACAGGCCCCTTTATAAGAAACTCTTT. It is translated as CATWDRPLYKKLF.

This sequence joins TRGV9 and TRGJ1 or TRGJ2. Since TCRdb gives no J gene, matching the DNA to germline was used here to assign it. Germline CDR1 reads GITISATS; CDR2 reads ISYDGTV (reference sequence). The CDR3 runs to 16 residues. The trim removed 0 bases at V and 3 bases at J, leaving 11 bases unmatched. CDR3 bases: TGTGCCTTGTGGGAGGTGCACCAAGCCTGTTATTATAAGAAACTCTTT. This sequence encodes CALWEVHQACYYKKLF.

This chain uses TRGV2 with TRGJ1 or TRGJ2. CDR3 length: 13 amino acids. Looked up from germline, CDR1 is EGSNGY and CDR2 is YDSYNSKV. Germline trimming cut 6 bases from V and 1 base from J; bases unmatched to any gene: 6. The CDR3 reads CATWSPNYYKKLF. The CDR3 DNA is TGTGCCACCTGGAGCCCCAATTATTATAAGAAACTCTTT.

This chain uses TRGV3 with TRGJ1 or TRGJ2. TCRdb carries no J gene annotation; the J gene was assigned here by matching the DNA with germline. The CDR3 runs 12 residues. Germline V CDR1 and CDR2: VTNTFY, YDVSTARD (reference sequence). The J segment lost 9 bases and the V segment lost 0 bases, leaving 5 bases of the junction unmatched. The CDR3 sequence is CATWDRRCKKLF. The DNA for the CDR3 is TGTGCCACCTGGGACAGGCGGTGTAAGAAACTCTTT.

This rearrangement joins TRGV2 to TRGJP2. TCRdb carries no J gene annotation; the J gene was assigned here by matching the DNA with germline. CDR1 and CDR2 from the germline V gene are EGSNGY and YDSYNSKV. CDR3 length: 20 residues. Trimming at V came to 1 base and at J to 1 base, leaving 18 bases not matched to a gene. CDR3: CATWDGHLPLPLSSDWIKTF. CDR3 bases: TGTGCCACCTGGGACGGACACCTTCCCCTACCCCTTAGTAGTGATTGGATCAAGACGTTT.

This clone was recorded a few times. The rearrangement links TRGV4 to TRGJ1 or TRGJ2. CDR1 and CDR2 (germline): EGSTGY, YDSYTSSV. There are 13 residues in the CDR3. V was pared by 6 bases and J by 3 bases, with 8 bases of the junction left unmatched. Here the CDR3 reads CATWTDVYYKKLF. The CDR3 DNA is TGTGCCACCTGGACGGACGTTTATTATAAGAAACTCTTT.